Sequencing of this T cell receptor (beta chain) was carried out in a study of shared clonotypes between healthy human individuals. Study in general: Plates per donor: three CD4 naive, three CD4 memory, two CD8 naive, one CD8 memory.

It was CD45RO-negative cells, positively selected for CCR7, that made up naive CD8 cells, with terminally differentiated effector memory CD45RA+ cells excluded. Caucasian adults living in Nashville, Tennessee, provided all samples. Trimming removed 4 bases at V and 8 bases at J, with 24 bases between. The CDR3 consists of 17 residues. Germline V gene lookup returns CDR1 SGHVS and CDR2 FNYEAQ. Profiling relied on immunoSEQ multiplex PCR, and the TCRdb table lists in-frame clones only, not all of them. The sample yields a few hundred thousand clones, over 95% seen once. Input material: naive CD8+ T cells sorted from blood. This chain links TRBV7-6 with TRBJ2-1; D is possibly TRBD1 (5 bases). This TCR derives from a woman under 40 in good health. CDR3 nucleotide sequence: TGTGCCAGCAGCTCACGGACAAGGGATTCGATTCGCGATGAGCAGTTCTTC. Translating gives CASSSRTRDSIRDEQFF. Combining the CDR3 with reference TRBV7-6 and TRBJ2-1 gives the whole variable domain GAGVSQSPRYKVTKRGQDVALRCDPISGHVSLYWYRQALGQGPEFLTYFNYEAQQDKSGLPNDRFSAERPEGSISTLTIQRTEQRDSAMYRCASSSRTRDSIRDEQFFGPGTRLTVL.